This passage covers 20 T cell receptor beta chains from one sample sequenced in a study of shared clonotypes between healthy human individuals. Assay used: immunoSEQ multiplex PCR; TCRdb lists only in-frame clones, some missing. The sample lists around 690,000 clones; about 90% were seen once. Sequencing used memory CD8+ T cells from PBMCs. This sample's subset: CD45RO+ cells pooled with CCR7-negative TemRA cells. The receptors stem from a man younger than 30 in good health. Some clones in this sample may be carry-over from other donors' samples.

The chain carries TRBV19 and TRBJ2-1; TRBD2 aligns across 11 bases. The junction had 5 bases not matched to a gene; V was cut back by 8 bases and J by 8 bases. Per the germline V gene, CDR1 is LNHDA and CDR2 is SQIVND (reference sequence). The CDR3 has 13 residues. For the CDR3, the DNA is TGTGCCAGTTCCGGGACTAGCGGCGATGAGCAGTTCTTC. It translates to CASSGTSGDEQFF.

The V call is TRBV19, the J call TRBJ1-5; 7 bases are shared with TRBD1. V dropped 8 bases and J dropped 8; count of bases not matched to a gene: 18. CDR3 length: 16 amino acids. Germline CDR1 and CDR2: LNHDA and SQIVND (reference sequence). CDR3 sequence (DNA): TGTGCCAGTGAGCCCTGGGGTCAAGGGGGCAAGGAGCCCCAGCATTTT. It specifies CASEPWGQGGKEPQHF.

CDR3 sequence (DNA): TGTGCCAGCAATGATGGAGGTTATGGCTACACCTTC. Its translation is CASNDGGYGYTF. The chain combines TRBV5-6 with TRBJ1-2; D remains unclear. The CDR3 runs to 12 residues. Germline loops: CDR1 SGHDT, CDR2 YYEEEE. Trimming took off 6 bases at V and 5 bases at J, with 11 bases between the two ends.

V and J are TRBV10-2 and TRBJ1-4; TRBD1 is a possible D gene (5 bases). The CDR3 runs to 14 residues. CDR1 is WSHSY, CDR2 SAAADI, per germline. V dropped 6 bases and J dropped 3 bases, with 11 bases sitting between them. The chain's CDR3 is CASSPGTANEKLFF. As DNA, the CDR3 is TGCGCCAGCAGCCCCGGGACGGCTAATGAAAAACTGTTTTTT.

This chain links TRBV9 with TRBJ2-5; a possible D gene is TRBD2 (6 bases). Germline-derived CDR1 and CDR2 are SGDLS and YYNGEE. This CDR3 contains 14 residues. V shed 0 bases and J shed 3 bases, with 9 bases lying between them. The CDR3 reads CASSVGPGEETQYF. The CDR3 nucleotides are TGTGCCAGCAGCGTAGGTCCGGGAGAAGAGACCCAGTACTTC.

This clone has a single count. The chain links TRBV7-9 to TRBJ2-7, with a tentative D call TRBD2 (5 bases). CDR1 and CDR2 from the germline V gene are SEHNR and FQNEAQ (reference sequence). The V end was cut by 5 bases, the J end by 0 bases, with 17 bases between. The CDR3 length is 16 residues. CDR3 region: CASSPLSGTSSYEQYF. The CDR3 DNA sequence: TGTGCCAGCAGCCCACTAAGCGGCACGAGCTCCTACGAGCAGTACTTC.

V usage is TRBV5-1 and J usage is TRBJ1-2; TRBD1 matches at 8 bases. The CDR3 totals 13 residues. Trimming took 4 bases from V and 6 from J; bases not matched to a gene: 5. Germline CDR1 and CDR2: SGHRS and YFSETQ. The CDR3 region has the DNA TGCGCCAGCAGCCCAGCAGGGGGCCATGGCTACACCTTC. Protein: CASSPAGGHGYTF.

The V and J genes are TRBV28 and TRBJ2-7; 10 bases line up with TRBD1. The J segment lost 3 bases and the V segment lost 2 bases, leaving 4 bases of the junction unmatched. Germline V gene sequence: CDR1 MDHEN, CDR2 SYDVKM. The CDR3 totals 15 residues. CDR3 DNA sequence: TGTGCCAGCAGTTTACCGGGACAGGGGATCTACGAGCAGTACTTC. Its translation is CASSLPGQGIYEQYF.

DNA for the CDR3: TGTGCCAGTAGTATTGGTACGCTCGGCACTGAAGCTTTCTTT. Its protein product is CASSIGTLGTEAFF. This chain links TRBV19 with TRBJ1-1, with D unresolved. The CDR3 extends over 14 amino acids. Germline loops: CDR1 LNHDA, CDR2 SQIVND (reference sequence). The V and J ends lost 3 bases and 4 bases respectively, with 12 bases between them.

J is TRBJ2-5 and V is TRBV14; the D call may be TRBD1 or TRBD2 (5 bases each). The CDR3 has 15 residues. The germline V and J ends were trimmed by 0 bases and 3 bases, with 11 bases remaining between them. CDR1 and CDR2 from the germline V gene are SGHDN and FVKESK. DNA of the CDR3: TGTGCCAGCAGCCAAGATCGAGGGGCGAAAGAGACCCAGTACTTC. Protein sequence: CASSQDRGAKETQYF.

About this clone itself: This could be a read error, since a much larger clone is one nucleotide away. In the same sample, other DNA sequences code for this CDR3. The rearrangement joins TRBV5-8 to TRBJ2-1; no clear D gene. This CDR3 contains 11 residues. V was pared by 4 bases and J by 7 bases, with 6 bases between. Germline CDR1 reads SGHTS; CDR2 reads YDEGEE. DNA of the CDR3: TGTGCCAGCAGCCCCTTTAATGAGCAGTTCTTC. Amino acids: CASSPFNEQFF.

The chain carries TRBV27 and TRBJ1-2; D ambiguous. Trimming removed 5 bases from V and 8 bases from J, with 18 bases in between. This CDR3 spans 14 amino acids. CDR1 MNHEY and CDR2 SMNVEV come from the germline V gene (reference sequence). The CDR3 DNA is TGTGCCAGCAGTGCTAAGGAACCCACTCAGGGCTACACCTTC. Residues: CASSAKEPTQGYTF.

The chain couples TRBV19 to TRBJ1-5; possibly TRBD1 for D (5 bases). V shed 5 bases and J shed 0 bases, with 11 bases lying between them. CDR3 size: 15 residues. CDR1 is LNHDA, CDR2 SQIVND, per germline (reference sequence). The CDR3 DNA follows: TGTGCCAGTAGTGCAAACAGGTATAGCAATCAGCCCCAGCATTTT. Translation gives CASSANRYSNQPQHF.

This chain uses TRBV30 with TRBJ1-2; D uncertain. CDR3 length: 14 amino acids. Per the germline V gene, CDR1 is GTSNPN and CDR2 is SVGIG (reference sequence). V gave up 2 bases and J gave up 6 bases, with 16 bases separating them. The CDR3: CAWSFPDLADGYTF. The CDR3 DNA follows: TGTGCCTGGAGTTTCCCTGACCTAGCTGATGGCTACACCTTC.

This sequence joins TRBV10-3 and TRBJ2-2; D possibly corresponds to TRBD1 (5 bases). Germline values: CDR1 ENHRY, CDR2 SYGVKD. The CDR3 runs 16 residues. Trimming took off 7 bases at V and 6 bases at J, with 21 bases between the two ends. The CDR3: CAIMVVGALESGELFF. In DNA form, the CDR3 reads TGTGCCATCATGGTGGTAGGGGCGTTGGAGTCCGGGGAGCTGTTTTTT.

V usage is TRBV28 and J usage is TRBJ2-7; D might be TRBD2 (7 bases). The CDR3 consists of 13 residues. V lost 10 bases to trimming and J lost 2 bases, with 15 bases between them. Germline assignment: CDR1 MDHEN and CDR2 SYDVKM. The CDR3 bases are TGTGCCACCCGGTGGGGGGGGCCCTACGAGCAGTACTTC. Translating it yields CATRWGGPYEQYF.

The genes are TRBV5-4 and TRBJ2-7, with 9 bases matching TRBD1. CDR1 and CDR2 from the germline V gene are SGHNT and YYREEE (reference sequence). This CDR3 comprises 14 residues. Losses at the gene ends were 2 bases for V and 2 bases for J; bases not matched to a gene: 2. The CDR3 coding sequence is TGTGCCAGCAGCTTCCGACAGGGGGCCTACGAGCAGTACTTC. Its protein product is CASSFRQGAYEQYF.

This chain uses TRBV27 with TRBJ1-2, with 7 bases that match TRBD1. With V trimmed by 6 bases and J by 8 bases, 9 bases remained unmatched. The CDR3 is 13 amino acids. Germline CDR1 reads MNHEY; CDR2 reads SMNVEV (reference sequence). The CDR3 spells CASSPGGYGGYTF. The CDR3 coding sequence is TGTGCCAGCAGCCCAGGGGGGTACGGAGGCTACACCTTC.

The gene calls are TRBV4-1 and TRBJ1-2; D ambiguous. Germline V lookup: CDR1 MGHRA, CDR2 YSYEKL. This CDR3 has 16 residues. Deletions cut 3 bases from V and 3 bases from J, with 17 bases between. CDR3 sequence reads: CASSQGLVEFDYGYTF. The CDR3 DNA reads TGCGCCAGCAGCCAGGGTTTGGTAGAGTTTGACTATGGCTACACCTTC.

CDR3 sequence reads: CASSYPGELFF. The CDR3, as DNA: TGTGCCAGCAGCTATCCCGGGGAGCTGTTTTTT. The J gene is TRBJ2-2, the V gene TRBV28; D not resolved. The CDR3 spans 11 residues. Trimming cost V 6 bases and J 6 bases, with 5 bases left between them. Per germline, CDR1 MDHEN and CDR2 SYDVKM.